The text below deals with one T cell receptor (beta chain). Its specificity is unknown. A junction boundary mismatches the germline segment, possibly from a read error. Amplification used 60 Vbeta primers and 13 Jbeta primers. Data came from immunoSEQ multiplex PCR; TCRdb stores just in-frame clones and leaves some out. The sample yields about 120,000 clones, 80% seen once. This entry belongs to a study of cytomegalovirus exposure and HLA in healthy donors. In the study overall: Drawn from HLA-typed donors, tens of millions of unique TCRs were held in an early data release. Out of 398 genotyped donors, about 80% belonged to the Caucasian-associated ancestry cluster. Study observations and caveats: Within an earlier analysis, most TCR beta V segments proved productive either about 87% or about 30% of the time.

The CDR3 extends over 12 amino acids. Germline loops: CDR1 SEHNR, CDR2 FQNEAQ (reference sequence). J is TRBJ2-7 and V is TRBV7-9; 7 bases are shared with TRBD2. This TCR was sampled from a man aged 25 to 40 in good health and CMV-seronegative. What was sequenced was PBMCs. The CDR3 spells CSSSPTSSEQYF. The CDR3 coding sequence is TGTTCCAGCAGCCCGACTAGCTCCGAGCAGTACTTC. Full variable domain (missing parts from reference TRBV7-9 and TRBJ2-7): DTGVSQNPRHKITKRGQNVTFRCDPISEHNRLYWYRQTLGQGPEFLTYFQNEAQLEKSRLLSDRFSAERPKGSFSTLEIQRTEQGDSAMYLCSSSPTSSEQYFGPGTRLTVT.